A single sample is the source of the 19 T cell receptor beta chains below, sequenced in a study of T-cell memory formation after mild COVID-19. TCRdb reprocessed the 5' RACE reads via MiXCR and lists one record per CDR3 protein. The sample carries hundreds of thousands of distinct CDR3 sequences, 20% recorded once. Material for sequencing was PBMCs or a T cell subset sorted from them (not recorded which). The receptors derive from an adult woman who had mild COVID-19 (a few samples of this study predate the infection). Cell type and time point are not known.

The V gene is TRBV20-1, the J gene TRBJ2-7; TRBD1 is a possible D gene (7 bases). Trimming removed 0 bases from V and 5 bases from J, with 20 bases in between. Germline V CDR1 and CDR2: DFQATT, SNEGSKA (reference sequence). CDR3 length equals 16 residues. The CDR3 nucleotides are TGCAGTGCTAGAGATTTTTCAGGGGGGCTTCCTCACGAGCAGTACTTC. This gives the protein CSARDFSGGLPHEQYF.

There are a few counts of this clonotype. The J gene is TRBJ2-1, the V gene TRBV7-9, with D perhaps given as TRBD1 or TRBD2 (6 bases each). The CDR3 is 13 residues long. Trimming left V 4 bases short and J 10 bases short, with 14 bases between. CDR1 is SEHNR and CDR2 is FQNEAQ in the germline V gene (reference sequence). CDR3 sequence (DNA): TGTGCCAGCAGCTCGAATACAGGGAGGGAGCAGTTCTTC. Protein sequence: CASSSNTGREQFF.

The CDR3: CASSQAGTGGDGYTF. CDR3 nucleotide sequence: TGCGCCAGCAGCCAGGCCGGGACAGGGGGAGACGGCTACACCTTC. V is TRBV4-1 and J is TRBJ1-2; 11 nucleotides align to TRBD1. The germline V gene has CDR1 MGHRA and CDR2 YSYEKL. The CDR3 runs 15 residues. V lost 3 bases and J lost 8; bases outside the gene matches: 8.

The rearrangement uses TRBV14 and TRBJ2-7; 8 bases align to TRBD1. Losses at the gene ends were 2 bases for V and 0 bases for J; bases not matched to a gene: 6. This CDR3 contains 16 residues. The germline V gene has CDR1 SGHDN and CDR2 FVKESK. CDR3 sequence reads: CASSQRGQGSSYEQYF. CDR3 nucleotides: TGTGCCAGCAGCCAACGCGGACAGGGAAGCTCCTACGAGCAGTACTTC. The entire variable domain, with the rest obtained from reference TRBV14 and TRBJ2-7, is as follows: EAGVTQFPSHSVIEKGQTVTLRCDPISGHDNLYWYRRVMGKEIKFLLHFVKESKQDESGMPNNRFLAERTGGTYSTLKVQPAELEDSGVYFCASSQRGQGSSYEQYFGPGTRLTVT.

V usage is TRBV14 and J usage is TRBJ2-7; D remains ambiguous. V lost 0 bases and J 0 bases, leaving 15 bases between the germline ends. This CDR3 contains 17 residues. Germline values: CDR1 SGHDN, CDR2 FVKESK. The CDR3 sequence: CASSQDFTRLDSYEQYF. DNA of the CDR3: TGTGCCAGCAGCCAAGATTTCACGAGACTCGACTCCTACGAGCAGTACTTC.

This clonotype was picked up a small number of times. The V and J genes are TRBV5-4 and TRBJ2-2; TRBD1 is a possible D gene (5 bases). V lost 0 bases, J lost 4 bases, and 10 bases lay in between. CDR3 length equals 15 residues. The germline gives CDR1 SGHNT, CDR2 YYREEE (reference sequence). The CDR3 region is CASSLVQGSTGELFF. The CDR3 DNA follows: TGTGCCAGCAGCTTGGTCCAGGGCAGCACCGGGGAGCTGTTTTTT.

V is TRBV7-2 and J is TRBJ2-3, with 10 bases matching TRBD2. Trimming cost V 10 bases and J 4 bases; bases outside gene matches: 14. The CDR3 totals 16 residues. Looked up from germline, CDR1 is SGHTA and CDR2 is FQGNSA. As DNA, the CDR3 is TGTGCCACCAAGGGGGGAGCGGGAGGGCCTGCAGATACGCAGTATTTT. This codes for CATKGGAGGPADTQYF.

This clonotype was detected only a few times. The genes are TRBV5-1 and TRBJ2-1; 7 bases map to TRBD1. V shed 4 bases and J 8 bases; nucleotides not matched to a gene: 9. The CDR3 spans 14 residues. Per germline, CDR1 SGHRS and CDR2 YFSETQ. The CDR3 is CASSPRQGSYEQFF. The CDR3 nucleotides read TGCGCCAGCAGCCCACGACAGGGTTCTTATGAGCAGTTCTTC.

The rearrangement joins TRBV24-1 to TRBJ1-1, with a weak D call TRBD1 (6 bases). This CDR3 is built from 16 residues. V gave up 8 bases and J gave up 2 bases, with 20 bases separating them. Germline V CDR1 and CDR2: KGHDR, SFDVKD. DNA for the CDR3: TGTGCCACCATCCGAGGGCGGGGACATAGTAACACTGAAGCTTTCTTT. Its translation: CATIRGRGHSNTEAFF.

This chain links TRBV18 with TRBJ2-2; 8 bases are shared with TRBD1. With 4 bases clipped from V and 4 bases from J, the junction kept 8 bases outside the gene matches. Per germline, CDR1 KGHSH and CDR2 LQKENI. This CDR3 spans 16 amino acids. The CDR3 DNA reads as TGTGCCAGCTCACTTCTATTCAGGGGGCCCACCGGGGAGCTGTTTTTT. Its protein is CASSLLFRGPTGELFF.

The CDR3 bases are TGTGCCAGCAGTACGGGGACTAGCGGGGGGACTTATAGCACAGATACGCAGTATTTT. Translated, it gives CASSTGTSGGTYSTDTQYF. The gene calls are TRBV12-3 or TRBV12-4 and TRBJ2-3; 15 bases line up with TRBD2. The CDR3 consists of 19 residues. The V gene end was trimmed by 5 bases and the J gene end by 0 bases; junction bases not matched to a gene: 9.

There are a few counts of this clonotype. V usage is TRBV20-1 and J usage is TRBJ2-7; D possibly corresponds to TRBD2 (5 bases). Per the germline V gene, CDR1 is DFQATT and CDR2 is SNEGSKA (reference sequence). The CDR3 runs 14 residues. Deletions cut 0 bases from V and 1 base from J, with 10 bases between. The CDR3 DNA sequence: TGCAGTGCTAGAGAGGTCCGGAGGTCCTACGAGCAGTACTTC. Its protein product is CSAREVRRSYEQYF.

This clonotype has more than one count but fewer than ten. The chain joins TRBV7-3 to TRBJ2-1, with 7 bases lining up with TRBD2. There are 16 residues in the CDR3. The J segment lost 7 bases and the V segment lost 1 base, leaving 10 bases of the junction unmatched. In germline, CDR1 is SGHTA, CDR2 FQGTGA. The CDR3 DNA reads TGTGCCAGCAGCTTAATGGGGGAGGGCCTCGTTAATGAGCAGTTCTTC. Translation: CASSLMGEGLVNEQFF.

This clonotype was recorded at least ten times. CDR3: CASSLAITDYGYTF. The CDR3 nucleotides read TGCGCCAGCAGCTTGGCCATAACAGACTATGGCTACACCTTC. This rearrangement joins TRBV5-1 to TRBJ1-2; unclear D gene. Germline CDR1 reads SGHRS; CDR2 reads YFSETQ. This CDR3 is built from 14 residues. With 0 bases removed from V and 3 bases from J, the gap between germline ends came to 9 bases.

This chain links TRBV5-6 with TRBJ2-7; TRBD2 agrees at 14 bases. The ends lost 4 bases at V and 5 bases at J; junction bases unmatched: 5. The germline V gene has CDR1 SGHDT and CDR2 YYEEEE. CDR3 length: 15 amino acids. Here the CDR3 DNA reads TGTGCCAGCAGCCTACCGGGACTAGCGGGAGACGAGCAGTACTTC. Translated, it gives CASSLPGLAGDEQYF.

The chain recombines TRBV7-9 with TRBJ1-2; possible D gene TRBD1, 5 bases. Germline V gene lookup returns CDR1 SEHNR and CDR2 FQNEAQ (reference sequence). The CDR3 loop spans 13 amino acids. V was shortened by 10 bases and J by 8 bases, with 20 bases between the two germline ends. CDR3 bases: TGTGCCACCTCCCCTGGGGGGTTTGCCGGCTACACCTTC. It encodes CATSPGGFAGYTF.

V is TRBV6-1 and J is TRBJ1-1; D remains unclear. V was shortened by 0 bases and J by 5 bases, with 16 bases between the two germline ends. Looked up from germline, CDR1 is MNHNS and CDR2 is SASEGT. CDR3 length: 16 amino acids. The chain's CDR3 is CASSEALGAIRTEAFF. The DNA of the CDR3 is TGTGCCAGCAGTGAAGCCCTGGGTGCTATAAGGACTGAAGCTTTCTTT.

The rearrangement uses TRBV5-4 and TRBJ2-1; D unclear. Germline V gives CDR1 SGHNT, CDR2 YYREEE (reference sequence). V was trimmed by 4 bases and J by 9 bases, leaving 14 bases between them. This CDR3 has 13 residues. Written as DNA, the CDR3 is TGTGCCAGCAGCGCAATTAGGAGCTCTGAGCAGTTCTTC. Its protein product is CASSAIRSSEQFF.

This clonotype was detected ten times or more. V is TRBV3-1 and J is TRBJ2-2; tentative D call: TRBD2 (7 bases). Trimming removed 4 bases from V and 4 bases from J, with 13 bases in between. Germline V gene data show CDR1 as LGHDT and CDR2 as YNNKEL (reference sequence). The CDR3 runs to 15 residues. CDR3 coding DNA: TGTGCCAGCAGCCTAGGGGGGGCTCGCACCGGGGAGCTGTTTTTT. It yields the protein CASSLGGARTGELFF.